The 23 T cell receptor beta chains in this list originate from one sample, sequenced in a study of T cells in tumors after PD-1 blockade. Here immunoSEQ multiplex PCR was the method, and the copy in TCRdb shows in-frame clones only, minus some. In the table there are 60,000 to 65,000 clones, around 67% of which are singletons. Sequencing used PBMCs, obtained after anti-PD-1 treatment. These receptors came from a human donor with basal cell carcinoma.

This clone has more than one count but fewer than ten. This chain joins TRBV25-1 and TRBJ1-2; no clear D gene. The CDR3 contains 13 residues. From germline, CDR1 is MGHDK and CDR2 SYGVNS. Deletions cut 6 bases from V and 8 bases from J, with 16 bases between. The CDR3 DNA sequence: TGTGCCAGCAGCCGGGGATGGGAAATGGGCTACACCTTC. This gives the protein CASSRGWEMGYTF.

The CDR3 bases are TGTGCCAGCACTGTCGGGACAGACTACGAGCAGTACTTC. It encodes CASTVGTDYEQYF. The chain employs TRBV5-6 and TRBJ2-7; 7 bases map to TRBD1. The germline gives CDR1 SGHDT, CDR2 YYEEEE. V gave up 6 bases and J gave up 3 bases; unmatched junction bases: 6. CDR3 length: 13 amino acids.

The V and J genes are TRBV5-1 and TRBJ2-5, with 9 bases identical to TRBD2. The V gene end was trimmed by 5 bases and the J gene end by 6 bases; junction bases not matched to a gene: 5. Germline values: CDR1 SGHRS, CDR2 YFSETQ. The CDR3 consists of 13 residues. CDR3 DNA sequence: TGCGCCAGCAGTGCGGGGGGGCAAAAGACCCAGTACTTC. Encoded protein: CASSAGGQKTQYF.

The chain uses TRBV7-2 and TRBJ2-2; TRBD2 might be the D (6 bases). V gave up 2 bases and J gave up 5 bases, with 12 bases separating them. Per germline, CDR1 SGHTA and CDR2 FQGNSA. The length of the CDR3 is 15 residues. CDR3 protein: CASSLSQGGTGELFF. The CDR3 nucleotides are TGTGCCAGCAGCTTATCCCAGGGAGGTACCGGGGAGCTGTTTTTT.

The sample holds a few counts of this clone. The chain uses TRBV11-3 and TRBJ2-2; D unclear. The V gene lost 1 base and the J gene lost 4 bases, with 10 bases spanning the gap. CDR1 is SGHNT, CDR2 YENEEA, per germline. The CDR3 is made up of 15 amino acids. CDR3 bases: TGTGCCAGCAGCTTAGGGGCCAGGTCCACCGGGGAGCTGTTTTTT. Amino acid sequence: CASSLGARSTGELFF.

This clone was counted once. This chain connects TRBV5-1 to TRBJ2-3; TRBD1 matches 11 bases. V lost 8 bases to trimming and J lost 4 bases; unmatched junction nucleotides: 6. CDR3 length: 14 amino acids. Germline CDR1 is SGHRS and CDR2 is YFSETQ. Here the CDR3 DNA reads TGCGCCAGTGCGGACAGGGGGCGCCCAGATACGCAGTATTTT. Protein sequence: CASADRGRPDTQYF.

DNA of the CDR3: TGTGCCAGTAGTCGTGGGGGTAGCGGGGATACCGGGGAGCTGTTTTTT. Protein: CASSRGGSGDTGELFF. V and J are TRBV19 and TRBJ2-2; 8 nucleotides align to TRBD2. CDR3 length: 16 amino acids. From germline, CDR1 is LNHDA and CDR2 SQIVND (reference sequence). V lost 5 bases and J lost 5; bases outside the gene matches: 10.

The V gene is TRBV7-9, the J gene TRBJ1-5, with 7 nucleotides matching TRBD1. The CDR3 has 14 residues. With V trimmed by 5 bases and J by 3 bases, 4 bases remained unmatched. CDR1 is SEHNR, CDR2 FQNEAQ, per germline (reference sequence). CDR3 coding DNA: TGTGCCAGCAGCGGGGGACAGTCCAATCAGCCCCAGCATTTT. Amino acid sequence: CASSGGQSNQPQHF. Based on the CDR3 plus reference TRBV7-9 and TRBJ1-5, the full variable domain is DTGVSQNPRHKITKRGQNVTFRCDPISEHNRLYWYRQTLGQGPEFLTYFQNEAQLEKSRLLSDRFSAERPKGSFSTLEIQRTEQGDSAMYLCASSGGQSNQPQHFGDGTRLSIL.

This chain links TRBV30 with TRBJ2-1, with 9 bases matching TRBD2. CDR3 length: 17 amino acids. Trimming cost V 5 bases and J 1 base; bases outside gene matches: 12. The germline CDR1 and CDR2 sequences are GTSNPN and SVGIG (reference sequence). The CDR3 protein is CAWSLRGGSGSYNEQFF. In nucleotides, the CDR3 is TGTGCCTGGTCATTGCGGGGGGGCTCAGGGTCCTACAATGAGCAGTTCTTC.

The chain combines TRBV6-5 with TRBJ2-1; TRBD2 agrees at 9 bases. CDR3 length equals 14 residues. V dropped 5 bases and J dropped 5; count of bases not matched to a gene: 4. The germline CDR1 and CDR2 sequences are MNHEY and SVGAGI. In nucleotides, the CDR3 is TGTGCCAGCAGTAAGACTAGCGGAAACAATGAGCAGTTCTTC. Residues: CASSKTSGNNEQFF.

This clone showed up just once. V usage is TRBV18 and J usage is TRBJ2-7; no firm D call. Germline V gene lookup returns CDR1 KGHSH and CDR2 LQKENI. The CDR3 covers 15 residues. V was trimmed by 3 bases and J by 2 bases, leaving 14 bases between them. The DNA of the CDR3 is TGTGCCAGCTCACCGCTACCTACCTCGGCCTACGAGCAGTACTTC. Protein sequence: CASSPLPTSAYEQYF.

DNA of the CDR3: TGCAGCGGCGGACAGTCAGCTAACTATGGCTACACCTTC. This codes for CSGGQSANYGYTF. The chain links TRBV29-1 to TRBJ1-2; D is possibly TRBD1 (6 bases). The CDR3 extends over 13 amino acids. Germline V gene lookup returns CDR1 SQVTM and CDR2 ANQGSEA. Trimming pared 7 bases from V and 0 bases from J, leaving 12 bases between. Full variable domain (missing parts from reference TRBV29-1 and TRBJ1-2): SAVISQKPSRDICQRGTSLTIQCQVDSQVTMMFWYRQQPGQSLTLIATANQGSEATYESGFVIDKFPISRPNLTFSTLTVSNMSPEDSSIYLCSGGQSANYGYTFGSGTRLTVV.

This clone has ten or more counts. V usage is TRBV6-5 and J usage is TRBJ2-1; 11 positions match TRBD1. The junction had 7 bases not matched to a gene; V was cut back by 6 bases and J by 6 bases. The CDR3 sequence is 15 residues long. CDR1 is MNHEY and CDR2 is SVGAGI in the germline V gene. CDR3 sequence: CASSSSGTGGNEQFF. The CDR3 region has the DNA TGTGCCAGCAGCTCCTCCGGGACAGGGGGCAATGAGCAGTTCTTC.

The J gene is TRBJ2-5, the V gene TRBV29-1, with TRBD2 matching over 13 bases. The CDR3 has 13 amino acids. CDR1 and CDR2 from the germline V gene are SQVTM and ANQGSEA. The junction had 5 bases not matched to a gene; V was cut back by 7 bases and J by 6 bases. The CDR3 bases are TGCAGCGGGATACTAGCGGGGGGGCAGACCCAGTACTTC. Residues: CSGILAGGQTQYF.

The rearrangement links TRBV5-8 to TRBJ2-7; D perhaps matches TRBD1 (6 bases). Germline loops: CDR1 SGHTS, CDR2 YDEGEE. The length of the CDR3 is 16 residues. Trimming removed 4 bases from V and 2 bases from J, with 19 bases in between. CDR3 sequence (DNA): TGTGCCAGCAGCGTATCGACAGGTACTTTCACCTACGAGCAGTACTTC. Translation: CASSVSTGTFTYEQYF.

This chain links TRBV5-6 with TRBJ1-6; the D gene is possibly TRBD1 (5 bases). Germline values: CDR1 SGHDT, CDR2 YYEEEE. This CDR3 has 15 amino acids. Trimming took 2 bases from V and 9 from J, leaving 15 bases between them. The CDR3 bases are TGTGCCAGCAGCTTTTATTCCAGGGCCGGTTCACCCCTCCACTTT. Its protein product is CASSFYSRAGSPLHF.

The chain recombines TRBV12-5 with TRBJ1-6; D is unresolved. CDR3 length: 16 amino acids. Looked up from germline, CDR1 is LGHNT and CDR2 is FRNRAP. The V gene lost 4 bases and the J gene lost 11 bases, with 21 bases spanning the gap. The CDR3 loop is CASGSNFASERAPLHF. CDR3 coding DNA: TGTGCTAGTGGTTCCAACTTCGCAAGTGAGCGGGCACCCCTCCACTTT.

This clone was recorded a few times. V and J are TRBV27 and TRBJ2-7, with D maybe TRBD2 (5 bases). Per the germline V gene, CDR1 is MNHEY and CDR2 is SMNVEV (reference sequence). V lost 2 bases and J lost 5, with 13 bases in between. This CDR3 contains 14 residues. CDR3 coding DNA: TGTGCCAGCAGTTTAACTAGGGTGGTCGACGAGCAGTACTTC. It translates to CASSLTRVVDEQYF.

The chain uses TRBV7-2 and TRBJ2-5, with 7 bases aligning to TRBD1. The germline V gene has CDR1 SGHTA and CDR2 FQGNSA. J lost 1 base, V lost 1 base, and 6 bases had no gene match. The CDR3 has 16 amino acids. CDR3 amino acids: CASSLELAGGQETQYF. The CDR3 DNA reads TGTGCCAGCAGCTTAGAGTTGGCAGGGGGCCAAGAGACCCAGTACTTC.

The chain is built from TRBV24-1 and TRBJ1-2; TRBD1 is a possible D gene (5 bases). This CDR3 comprises 14 residues. The germline CDR1 and CDR2 sequences are KGHDR and SFDVKD. The V end was cut by 4 bases, the J end by 4 bases, with 12 bases between. The CDR3 region is CATSESDRFYGYTF. The CDR3 nucleotides are TGTGCCACCAGTGAGTCCGACAGATTCTATGGCTACACCTTC.

V and J are TRBV28 and TRBJ1-1; D is uncertain. CDR3 length: 14 amino acids. Germline CDR1 MDHEN, CDR2 SYDVKM. V lost 1 base to trimming and J lost 5 bases, with 11 bases between them. In DNA form, the CDR3 reads TGTGCCAGCAGTTTATTAAACAGAGGGACTGAAGCTTTCTTT. It codes for CASSLLNRGTEAFF.

In this sample, this clone turned up once. The V gene is TRBV3-1 (or the pseudogene TRBV3-2), the J gene TRBJ1-1, with TRBD1 matching 9 bases. The CDR3 is 19 residues long. CDR1 LGHDT and CDR2 YNNKEL come from the germline V gene (reference sequence). The trim removed 2 bases at V and 0 bases at J, leaving 13 bases unmatched. CDR3 nucleotide sequence: TGTGCCAGCAGCCAATTGGGGACAGGGAGAAGGGGAATGAACACTGAAGCTTTCTTT. The encoded protein is CASSQLGTGRRGMNTEAFF.

This sequence joins TRBV6-5 and TRBJ2-4, with D maybe TRBD2 (6 bases). The CDR3 is made up of 13 amino acids. CDR1 MNHEY and CDR2 SVGAGI come from the germline V gene. V gave up 4 bases and J gave up 5 bases, with 9 bases separating them. In DNA form, the CDR3 reads TGTGCCAGCAGTTTTACGGGGGAAAACATTCAGTACTTC. It yields the protein CASSFTGENIQYF.